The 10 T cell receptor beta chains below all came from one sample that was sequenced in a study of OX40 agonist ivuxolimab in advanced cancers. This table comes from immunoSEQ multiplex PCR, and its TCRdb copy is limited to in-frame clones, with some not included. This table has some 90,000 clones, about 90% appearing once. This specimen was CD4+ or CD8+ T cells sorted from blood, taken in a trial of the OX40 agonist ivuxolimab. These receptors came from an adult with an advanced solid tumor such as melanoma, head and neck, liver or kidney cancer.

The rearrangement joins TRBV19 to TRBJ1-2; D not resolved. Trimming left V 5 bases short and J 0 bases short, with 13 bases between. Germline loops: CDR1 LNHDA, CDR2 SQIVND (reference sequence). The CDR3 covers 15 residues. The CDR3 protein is CASSPTAATNYGYTF. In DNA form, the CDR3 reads TGTGCCAGTAGTCCCACGGCAGCCACTAACTATGGCTACACCTTC. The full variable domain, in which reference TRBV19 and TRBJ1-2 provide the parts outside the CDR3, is DGGITQSPKYLFRKEGQNVTLSCEQNLNHDAMYWYRQDPGQGLRLIYYSQIVNDFQKGDIAEGYSVSREKKESFPLTVTSAQKNPTAFYLCASSPTAATNYGYTFGSGTRLTVV.

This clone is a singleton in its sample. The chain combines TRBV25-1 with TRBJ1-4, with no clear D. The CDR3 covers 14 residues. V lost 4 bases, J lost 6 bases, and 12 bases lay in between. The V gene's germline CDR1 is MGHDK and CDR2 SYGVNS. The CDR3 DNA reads TGTGCCAGCAGTGGTACATCGTATGATGAAAAACTGTTTTTT. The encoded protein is CASSGTSYDEKLFF.

The CDR3 here is CASSADSDEQFF. For the CDR3, the DNA is TGCGCCAGCAGCGCTGACTCGGATGAGCAGTTCTTC. The V call is TRBV5-1, the J call TRBJ2-1; no clear D. In germline, CDR1 is SGHRS, CDR2 YFSETQ. With 4 bases removed from V and 8 bases from J, the gap between germline ends came to 10 bases. CDR3 length: 12 amino acids.

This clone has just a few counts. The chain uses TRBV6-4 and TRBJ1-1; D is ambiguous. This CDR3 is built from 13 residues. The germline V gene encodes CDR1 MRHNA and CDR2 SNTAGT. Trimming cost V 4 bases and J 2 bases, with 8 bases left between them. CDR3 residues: CASSAVANTEAFF. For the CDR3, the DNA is TGTGCCAGCAGTGCGGTCGCCAACACTGAAGCTTTCTTT.

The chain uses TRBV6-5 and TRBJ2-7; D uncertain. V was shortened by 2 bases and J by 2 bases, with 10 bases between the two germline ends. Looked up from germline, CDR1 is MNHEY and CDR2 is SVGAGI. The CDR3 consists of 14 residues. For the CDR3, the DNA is TGTGCCAGCAGTTACAAGCCTGGGGCCTACGAGCAGTACTTC. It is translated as CASSYKPGAYEQYF.

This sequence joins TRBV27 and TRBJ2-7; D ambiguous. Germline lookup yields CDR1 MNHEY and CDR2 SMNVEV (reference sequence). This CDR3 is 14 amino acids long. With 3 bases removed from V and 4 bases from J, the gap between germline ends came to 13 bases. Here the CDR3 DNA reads TGTGCCAGCAGTTTGACATGGAGTTCGTACGAGCAGTACTTC. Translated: CASSLTWSSYEQYF.

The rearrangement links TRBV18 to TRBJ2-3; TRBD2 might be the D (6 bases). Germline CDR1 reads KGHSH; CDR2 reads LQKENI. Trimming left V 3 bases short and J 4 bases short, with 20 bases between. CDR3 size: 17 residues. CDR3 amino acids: CASSPGALIREADTQYF. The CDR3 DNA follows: TGTGCCAGCTCACCGGGAGCCTTAATTAGGGAGGCAGATACGCAGTATTTT. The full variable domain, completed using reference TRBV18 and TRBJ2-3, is NAGVMQNPRHLVRRRGQEARLRCSPMKGHSHVYWYRQLPEEGLKFMVYLQKENIIDESGMPKERFSAEFPKEGPSILRIQQVVRGDSAAYFCASSPGALIREADTQYFGPGTRLTVL.

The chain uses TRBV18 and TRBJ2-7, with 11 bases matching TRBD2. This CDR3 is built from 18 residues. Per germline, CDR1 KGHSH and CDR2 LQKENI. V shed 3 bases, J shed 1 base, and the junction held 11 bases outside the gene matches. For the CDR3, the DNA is TGTGCCAGCTCACCCGGACCGACTAGCGGGGTAAGGTCCTACGAGCAGTACTTC. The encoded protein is CASSPGPTSGVRSYEQYF. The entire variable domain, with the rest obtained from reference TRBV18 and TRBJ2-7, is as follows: NAGVMQNPRHLVRRRGQEARLRCSPMKGHSHVYWYRQLPEEGLKFMVYLQKENIIDESGMPKERFSAEFPKEGPSILRIQQVVRGDSAAYFCASSPGPTSGVRSYEQYFGPGTRLTVT.

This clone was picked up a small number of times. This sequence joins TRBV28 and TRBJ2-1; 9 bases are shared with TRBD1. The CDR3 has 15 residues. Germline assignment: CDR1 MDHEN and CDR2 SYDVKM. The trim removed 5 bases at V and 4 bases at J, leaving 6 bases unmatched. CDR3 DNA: TGTGCCAGCAGTCCCGGAGGACAGGGGTACAATGAGCAGTTCTTC. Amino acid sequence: CASSPGGQGYNEQFF. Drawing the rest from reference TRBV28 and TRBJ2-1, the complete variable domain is DVKVTQSSRYLVKRTGEKVFLECVQDMDHENMFWYRQDPGLGLRLIYFSYDVKMKEKGDIPEGYSVSREKKERFSLILESASTNQTSMYLCASSPGGQGYNEQFFGPGTRLTVL.

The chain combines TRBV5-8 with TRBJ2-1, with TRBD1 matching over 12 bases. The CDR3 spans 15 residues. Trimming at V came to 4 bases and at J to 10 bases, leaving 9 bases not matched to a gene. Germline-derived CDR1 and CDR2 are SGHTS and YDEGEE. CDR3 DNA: TGTGCCAGCAGCACACCGGGACAGGGGGCGAGAGAGCAGTTCTTC. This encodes CASSTPGQGAREQFF. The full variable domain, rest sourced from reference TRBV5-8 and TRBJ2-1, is EAGVTQSPTHLIKTRGQQATLRCSPISGHTSVYWYQQALGLGLQFLLWYDEGEERNRGNFPPRFSGRQFPNYSSELNVNALELEDSALYLCASSTPGQGAREQFFGPGTRLTVL.